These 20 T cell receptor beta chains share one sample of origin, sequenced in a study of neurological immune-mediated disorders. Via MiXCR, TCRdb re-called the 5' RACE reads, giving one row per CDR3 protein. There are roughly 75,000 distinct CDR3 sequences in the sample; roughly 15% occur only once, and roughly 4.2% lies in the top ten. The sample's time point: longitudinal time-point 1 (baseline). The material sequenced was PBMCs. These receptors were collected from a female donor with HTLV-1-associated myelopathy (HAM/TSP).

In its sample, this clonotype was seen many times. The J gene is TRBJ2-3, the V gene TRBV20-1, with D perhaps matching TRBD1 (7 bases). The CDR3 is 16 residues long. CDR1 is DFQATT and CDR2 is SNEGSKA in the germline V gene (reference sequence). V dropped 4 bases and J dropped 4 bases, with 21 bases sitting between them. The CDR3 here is CSAISIQGGPSDTQYF. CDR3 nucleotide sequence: TGCAGTGCTATATCCATCCAGGGGGGCCCGTCAGATACGCAGTATTTT.

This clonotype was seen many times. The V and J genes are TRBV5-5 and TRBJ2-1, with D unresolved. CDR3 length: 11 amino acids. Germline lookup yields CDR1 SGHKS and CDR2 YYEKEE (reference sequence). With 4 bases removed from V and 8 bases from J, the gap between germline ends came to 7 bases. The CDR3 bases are TGTGCCAGCAGCCCCTGGCATGAGCAGTTCTTC. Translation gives CASSPWHEQFF.

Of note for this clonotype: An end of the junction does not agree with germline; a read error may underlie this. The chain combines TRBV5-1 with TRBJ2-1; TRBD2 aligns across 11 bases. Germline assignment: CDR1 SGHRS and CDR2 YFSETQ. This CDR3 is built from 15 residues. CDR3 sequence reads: CANSLVSGGAYEQFF. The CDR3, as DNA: TGCGCCAACAGCTTGGTTAGCGGGGGGGCATATGAGCAGTTCTTC.

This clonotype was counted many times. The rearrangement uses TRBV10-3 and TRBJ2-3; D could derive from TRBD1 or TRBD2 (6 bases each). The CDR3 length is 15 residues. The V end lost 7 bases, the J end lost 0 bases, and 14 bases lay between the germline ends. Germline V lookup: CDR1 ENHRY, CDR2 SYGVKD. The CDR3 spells CAIMGTGASTDTQYF. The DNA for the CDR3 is TGTGCCATCATGGGGACGGGGGCTAGCACAGATACGCAGTATTTT.

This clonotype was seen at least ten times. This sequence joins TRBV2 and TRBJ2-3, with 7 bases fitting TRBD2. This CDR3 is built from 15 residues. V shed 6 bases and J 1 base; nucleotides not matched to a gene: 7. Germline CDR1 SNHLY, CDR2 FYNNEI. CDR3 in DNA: TGTGCCAGCAGGTGGAGGAGCGGGGGCACAGATACGCAGTATTTT. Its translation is CASRWRSGGTDTQYF.

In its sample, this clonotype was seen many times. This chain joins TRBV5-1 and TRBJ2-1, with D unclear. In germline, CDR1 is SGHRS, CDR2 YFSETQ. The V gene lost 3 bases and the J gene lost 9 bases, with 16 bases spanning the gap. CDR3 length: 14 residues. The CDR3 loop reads CASSSGPSPSEQFF. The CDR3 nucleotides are TGCGCCAGCAGCTCCGGCCCAAGCCCTAGTGAGCAGTTCTTC.

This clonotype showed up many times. CDR3 in DNA: TGTGCCAGCAGTAAGGGACAGGGGTTTTGGTCAGATACGCAGTATTTT. Protein sequence: CASSKGQGFWSDTQYF. The chain links TRBV9 to TRBJ2-3, with TRBD1 matching 10 bases. Germline V gene sequence: CDR1 SGDLS, CDR2 YYNGEE. The ends lost 5 bases at V and 4 bases at J; junction bases unmatched: 10. This CDR3 has 16 residues. The full variable domain, in which reference TRBV9 and TRBJ2-3 provide the parts outside the CDR3, is DSGVTQTPKHLITATGQRVTLRCSPRSGDLSVYWYQQSLDQGLQFLIQYYNGEERAKGNILERFSAQQFPDLHSELNLSSLELGDSALYFCASSKGQGFWSDTQYFGPGTRLTVL.

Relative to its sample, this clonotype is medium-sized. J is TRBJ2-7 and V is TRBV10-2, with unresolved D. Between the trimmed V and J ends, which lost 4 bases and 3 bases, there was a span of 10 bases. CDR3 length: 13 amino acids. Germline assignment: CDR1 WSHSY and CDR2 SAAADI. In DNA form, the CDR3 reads TGCGCCAGCAGTGGGTTCGGATACTACGAGCAGTACTTC. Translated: CASSGFGYYEQYF.

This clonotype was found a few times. The CDR3 is CAWSGQGQGTDTQYF. CDR3 nucleotides: TGTGCCTGGAGCGGACAGGGTCAGGGCACAGATACGCAGTATTTT. This rearrangement joins TRBV30 to TRBJ2-3, with 8 bases fitting TRBD1. Trimming cost V 3 bases and J 1 base; bases outside gene matches: 6. The CDR3 contains 15 residues. From germline, CDR1 is GTSNPN and CDR2 SVGIG (reference sequence). Full variable domain (outside the CDR3, taken from reference TRBV30 and TRBJ2-3): SQTIHQWPATLVQPVGSPLSLECTVEGTSNPNLYWYRQAAGRGLQLLFYSVGIGQISSEVPQNLSASRPQDRQFILSSKKLLLSDSGFYLCAWSGQGQGTDTQYFGPGTRLTVL.

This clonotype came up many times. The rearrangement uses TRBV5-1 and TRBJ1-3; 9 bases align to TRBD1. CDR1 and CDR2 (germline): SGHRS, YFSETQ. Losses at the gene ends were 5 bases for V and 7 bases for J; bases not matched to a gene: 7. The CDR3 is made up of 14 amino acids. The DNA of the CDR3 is TGCGCCAGCAGTCTGACCGGGACAGGGAACACCATATATTTT. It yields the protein CASSLTGTGNTIYF.

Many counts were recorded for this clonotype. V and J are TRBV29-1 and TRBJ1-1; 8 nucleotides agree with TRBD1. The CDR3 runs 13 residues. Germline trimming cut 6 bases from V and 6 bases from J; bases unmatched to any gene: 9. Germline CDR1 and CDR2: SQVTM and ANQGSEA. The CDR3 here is CSVTGGEGAEAFF. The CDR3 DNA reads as TGCAGCGTAACAGGGGGAGAAGGGGCTGAAGCTTTCTTT. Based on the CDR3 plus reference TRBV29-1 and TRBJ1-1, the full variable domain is SAVISQKPSRDICQRGTSLTIQCQVDSQVTMMFWYRQQPGQSLTLIATANQGSEATYESGFVIDKFPISRPNLTFSTLTVSNMSPEDSSIYLCSVTGGEGAEAFFGQGTRLTVV.

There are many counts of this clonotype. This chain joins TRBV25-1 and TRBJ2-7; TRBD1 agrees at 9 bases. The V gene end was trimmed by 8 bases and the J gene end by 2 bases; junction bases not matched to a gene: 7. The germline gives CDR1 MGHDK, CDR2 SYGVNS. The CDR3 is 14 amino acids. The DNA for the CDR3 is TGTGCCAGCGCAGGACAGGGGTTTCCCTACGAGCAGTACTTC. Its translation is CASAGQGFPYEQYF.

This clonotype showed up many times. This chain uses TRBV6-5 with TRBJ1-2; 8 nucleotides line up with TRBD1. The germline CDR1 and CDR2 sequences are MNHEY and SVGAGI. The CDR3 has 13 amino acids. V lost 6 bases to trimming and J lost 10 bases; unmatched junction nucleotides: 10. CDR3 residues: CASRSPGQEIYTF. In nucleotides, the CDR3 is TGTGCCAGCAGAAGCCCGGGACAGGAGATCTACACCTTC.

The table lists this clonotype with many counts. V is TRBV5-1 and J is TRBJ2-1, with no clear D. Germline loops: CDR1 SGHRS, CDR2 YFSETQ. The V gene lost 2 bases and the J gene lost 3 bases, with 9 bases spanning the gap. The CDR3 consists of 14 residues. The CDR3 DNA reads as TGCGCCAGCAGCTTCGGGCAGATCTACAATGAGCAGTTCTTC. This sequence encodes CASSFGQIYNEQFF.

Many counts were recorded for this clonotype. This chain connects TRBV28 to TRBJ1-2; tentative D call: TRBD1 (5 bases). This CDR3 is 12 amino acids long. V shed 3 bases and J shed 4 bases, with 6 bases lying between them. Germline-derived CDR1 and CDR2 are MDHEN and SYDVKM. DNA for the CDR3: TGTGCCAGCAGTTTCGGGGGCTATGGCTACACCTTC. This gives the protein CASSFGGYGYTF.

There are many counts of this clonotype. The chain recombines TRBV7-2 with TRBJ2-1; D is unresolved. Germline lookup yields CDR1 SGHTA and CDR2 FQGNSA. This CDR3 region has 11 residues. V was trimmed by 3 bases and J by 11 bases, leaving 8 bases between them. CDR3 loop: CASSFDLQQFF. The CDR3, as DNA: TGTGCCAGCAGCTTCGATCTTCAGCAGTTCTTC.

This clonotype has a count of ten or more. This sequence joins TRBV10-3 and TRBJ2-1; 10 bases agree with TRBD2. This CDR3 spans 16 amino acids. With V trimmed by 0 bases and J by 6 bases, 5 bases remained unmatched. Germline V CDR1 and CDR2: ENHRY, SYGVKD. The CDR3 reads CAISESILAGVNEQFF. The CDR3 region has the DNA TGTGCCATCAGTGAGTCGATCCTAGCGGGGGTCAATGAGCAGTTCTTC.

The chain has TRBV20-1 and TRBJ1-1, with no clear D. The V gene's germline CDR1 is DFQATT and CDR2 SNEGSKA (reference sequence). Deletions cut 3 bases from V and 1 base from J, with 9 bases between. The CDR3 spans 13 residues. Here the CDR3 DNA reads TGCAGTGCTAGGCGGGGTGAGAACACTGAAGCTTTCTTT. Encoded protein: CSARRGENTEAFF.

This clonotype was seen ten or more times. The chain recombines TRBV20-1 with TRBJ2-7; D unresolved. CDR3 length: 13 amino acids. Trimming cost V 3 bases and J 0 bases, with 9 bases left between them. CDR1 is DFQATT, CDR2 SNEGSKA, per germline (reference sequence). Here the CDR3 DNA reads TGCAGTGCTAGTGCCACCTCCTCCTACGAGCAGTACTTC. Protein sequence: CSASATSSYEQYF.

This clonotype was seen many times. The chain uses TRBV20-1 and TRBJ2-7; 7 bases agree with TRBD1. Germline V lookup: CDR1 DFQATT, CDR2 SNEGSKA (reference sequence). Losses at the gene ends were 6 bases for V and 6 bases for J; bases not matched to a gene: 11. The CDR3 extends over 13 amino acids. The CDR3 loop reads CSARIGGQSEQYF. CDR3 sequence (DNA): TGCAGTGCCCGCATTGGGGGACAGAGCGAGCAGTACTTC.